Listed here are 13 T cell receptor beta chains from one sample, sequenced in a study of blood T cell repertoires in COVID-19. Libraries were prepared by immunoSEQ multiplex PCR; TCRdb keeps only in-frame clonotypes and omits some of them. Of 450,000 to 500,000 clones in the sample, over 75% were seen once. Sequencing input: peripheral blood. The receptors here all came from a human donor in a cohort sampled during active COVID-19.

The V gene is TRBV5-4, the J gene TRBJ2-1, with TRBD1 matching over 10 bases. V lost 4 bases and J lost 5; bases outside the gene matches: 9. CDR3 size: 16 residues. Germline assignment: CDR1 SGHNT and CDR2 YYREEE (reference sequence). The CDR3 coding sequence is TGTGCCAGCAGCACCTGGGGGACAGGGGTAAACAATGAGCAGTTCTTC. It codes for CASSTWGTGVNNEQFF. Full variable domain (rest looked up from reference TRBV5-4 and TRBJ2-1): ETGVTQSPTHLIKTRGQQVTLRCSSQSGHNTVSWYQQALGQGPQFIFQYYREEENGRGNFPPRFSGLQFPNYSSELNVNALELDDSALYLCASSTWGTGVNNEQFFGPGTRLTVL.

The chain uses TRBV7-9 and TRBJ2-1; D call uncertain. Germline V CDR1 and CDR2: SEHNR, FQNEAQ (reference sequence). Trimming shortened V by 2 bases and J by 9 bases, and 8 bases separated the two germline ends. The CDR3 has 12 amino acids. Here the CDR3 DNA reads TGTGCCAGCAGCTTAAGAGAAGCTGAGCAGTTCTTC. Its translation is CASSLREAEQFF. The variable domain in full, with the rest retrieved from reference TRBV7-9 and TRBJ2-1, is DTGVSQNPRHKITKRGQNVTFRCDPISEHNRLYWYRQTLGQGPEFLTYFQNEAQLEKSRLLSDRFSAERPKGSFSTLEIQRTEQGDSAMYLCASSLREAEQFFGPGTRLTVL.

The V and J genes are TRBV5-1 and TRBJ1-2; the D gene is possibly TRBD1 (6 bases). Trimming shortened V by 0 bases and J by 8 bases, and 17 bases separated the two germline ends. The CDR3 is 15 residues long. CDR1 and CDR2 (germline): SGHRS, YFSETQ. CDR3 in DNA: TGCGCCAGCAGCTTGGCCCCAGTAGGGACATGGGGCTACACCTTC. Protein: CASSLAPVGTWGYTF.

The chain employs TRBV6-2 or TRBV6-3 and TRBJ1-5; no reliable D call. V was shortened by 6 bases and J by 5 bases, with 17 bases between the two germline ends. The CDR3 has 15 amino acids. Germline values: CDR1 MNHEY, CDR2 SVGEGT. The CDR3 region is CASSAPQTLHQPQHF. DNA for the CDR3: TGTGCCAGCAGCGCTCCACAGACCCTTCATCAGCCCCAGCATTTT.

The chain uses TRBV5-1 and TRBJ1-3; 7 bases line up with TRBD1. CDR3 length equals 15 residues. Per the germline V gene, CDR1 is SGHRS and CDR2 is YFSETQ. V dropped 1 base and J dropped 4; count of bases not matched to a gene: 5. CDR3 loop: CASSLTGATGNTIYF. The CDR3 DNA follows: TGCGCCAGCAGCTTGACAGGGGCTACCGGAAACACCATATATTTT.

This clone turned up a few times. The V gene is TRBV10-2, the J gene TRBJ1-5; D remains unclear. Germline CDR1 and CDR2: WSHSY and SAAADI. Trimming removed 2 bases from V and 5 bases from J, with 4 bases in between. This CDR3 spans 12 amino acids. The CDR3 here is CASSEPYQPQHF. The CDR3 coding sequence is TGCGCCAGCAGTGAGCCTTATCAGCCCCAGCATTTT.

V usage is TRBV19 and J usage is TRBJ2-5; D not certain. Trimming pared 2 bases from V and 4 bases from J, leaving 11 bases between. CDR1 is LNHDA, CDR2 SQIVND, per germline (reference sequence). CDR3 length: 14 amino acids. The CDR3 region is CASSISWRGETQYF. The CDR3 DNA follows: TGTGCCAGTAGTATAAGCTGGCGAGGAGAGACCCAGTACTTC.

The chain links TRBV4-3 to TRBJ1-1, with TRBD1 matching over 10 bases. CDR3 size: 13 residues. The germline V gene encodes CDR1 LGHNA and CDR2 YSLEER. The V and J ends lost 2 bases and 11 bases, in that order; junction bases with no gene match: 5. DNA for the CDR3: TGCGCCAGCAGCCAATGGGGACAGGGGCGGGCTTTCTTT. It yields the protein CASSQWGQGRAFF.

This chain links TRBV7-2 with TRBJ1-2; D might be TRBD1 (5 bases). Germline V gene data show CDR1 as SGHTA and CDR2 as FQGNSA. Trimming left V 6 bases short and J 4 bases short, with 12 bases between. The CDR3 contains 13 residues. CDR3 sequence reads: CASRLGLSYGYTF. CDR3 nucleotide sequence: TGTGCCAGCAGGTTGGGGCTCAGCTATGGCTACACCTTC.

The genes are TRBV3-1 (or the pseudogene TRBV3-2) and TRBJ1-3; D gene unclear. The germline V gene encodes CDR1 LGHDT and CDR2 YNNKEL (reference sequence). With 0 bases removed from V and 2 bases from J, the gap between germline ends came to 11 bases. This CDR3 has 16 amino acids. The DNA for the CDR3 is TGTGCCAGCAGCCAAGATCTTGCAGCGCCTGGAAACACCATATATTTT. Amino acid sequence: CASSQDLAAPGNTIYF.

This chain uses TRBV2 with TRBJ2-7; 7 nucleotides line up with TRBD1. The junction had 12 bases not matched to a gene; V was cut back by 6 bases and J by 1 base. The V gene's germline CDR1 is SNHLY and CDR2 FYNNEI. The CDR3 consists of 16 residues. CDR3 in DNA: TGTGCCAGCAGCCCCGACCCCGGGACAGCTTCCTACGAGCAGTACTTC. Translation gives CASSPDPGTASYEQYF.

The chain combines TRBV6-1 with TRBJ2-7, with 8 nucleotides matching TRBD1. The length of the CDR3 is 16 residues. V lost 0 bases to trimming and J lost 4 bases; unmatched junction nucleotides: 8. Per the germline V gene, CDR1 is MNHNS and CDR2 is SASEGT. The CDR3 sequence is CASSEAQGQGAYEQYF. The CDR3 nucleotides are TGTGCCAGCAGTGAAGCTCAAGGACAGGGAGCTTACGAGCAGTACTTC.

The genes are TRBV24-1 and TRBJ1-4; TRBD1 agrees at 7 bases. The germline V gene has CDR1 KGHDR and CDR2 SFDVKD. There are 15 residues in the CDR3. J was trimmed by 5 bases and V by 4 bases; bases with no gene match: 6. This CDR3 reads CATSDRGTANEKLFF. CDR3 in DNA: TGTGCCACCAGTGACCGCGGGACAGCAAATGAAAAACTGTTTTTT.